The T cell receptor (beta chain) described here comes from a study of lymphopenia after photon versus proton radiotherapy. Sequencing used immunoSEQ multiplex PCR; TCRdb keeps in-frame clones, though not all of them. There are approximately 80,000 clones in the sample; 83% occur only once, and approximately 1.3% lies in the top ten. V gave up 5 bases and J gave up 5 bases; unmatched junction bases: 7. Germline CDR1 MNHNY, CDR2 SVGAGI (reference sequence). The CDR3 length is 14 residues. The sequenced sample was peripheral blood, obtained from a patient treated with proton-based radiotherapy. The source of this sequence is a man aged 60-69 years with pancreatic cancer. V is TRBV6-6 and J is TRBJ2-7, with 9 bases that match TRBD2. The CDR3 DNA reads as TGTGCCAGCAGTGATAGCGGGAGAAAAAACGAGCAGTACTTC. Its translation: CASSDSGRKNEQYF.